A selection of T cell receptor beta chains follows, all from one sample in a study of patients and donors after allogeneic stem cell transplantation. TCRdb reanalysed the RT-PCR reads using MiXCR and keeps one entry per CDR3 protein. The sample has about 200,000 distinct CDR3 sequences; roughly two fifths are singletons. The specimen was blood, either unsorted or a sorted T cell fraction (not recorded which). The receptors shown here come from a human donor who was either an allogeneic HSCT recipient or a stem cell or donor lymphocyte infusion donor (not recorded which). It is not recorded whose cells these are; they may come from a transplant donor. CDR3s include the opening cysteine and the closing phenylalanine or tryptophan. A D gene is named only where the DNA matches it firmly. A row's size may be missing; if present it is once, few, many or a size class.

D gene: .; clone size: few; V gene: TRBV6-5; J gene: TRBJ1-6; CDR3 DNA: TGTGCCAGCAGTTACTCGCCCTTACAGGGAGCCTATAATTCACCCCTCCACTTT; CDR3 protein: CASSYSPLQGAYNSPLHF
D gene: .; clone size: .; V gene: TRBV13; J gene: TRBJ2-5; CDR3 DNA: TGTGCCAGCAGCCCCCAACACAGGGAGACCCAGTACTTC; CDR3 protein: CASSPQHRETQYF
D gene: TRBD1; clone size: .; V gene: TRBV7-9; J gene: TRBJ2-5; CDR3 DNA: TGTGCCAGCAGCTTAGCGACAGGGCAAGAGACCCAGTACTTC; CDR3 protein: CASSLATGQETQYF
D gene: .; clone size: .; V gene: TRBV12-3/TRBV12-4; J gene: TRBJ2-2; CDR3 DNA: TGTGCCAGCAGTTTTTTGTCAGGGGCGGAAAGGACCGGGGAGCTGTTTTTT; CDR3 protein: CASSFLSGAERTGELFF
D gene: .; clone size: once; V gene: TRBV3-1; J gene: TRBJ2-3; CDR3 DNA: TGTGCCAGCAGCCAGCGGGACCGCACAGATACGCAGTATTTT; CDR3 protein: CASSQRDRTDTQYF
D gene: .; clone size: .; V gene: TRBV19; J gene: TRBJ1-5; CDR3 DNA: TGTGCCAGTAGTCCCCTTCTTAGGGCCAGGGGCAGCAATCAGCCCCAGCATTTT; CDR3 protein: CASSPLLRARGSNQPQHF
D gene: TRBD1; clone size: .; V gene: TRBV20-1; J gene: TRBJ1-2; CDR3 DNA: TGCAGTGCTAGAGATCGGACAGGGGGGATCTATGGCTACACCTTC; CDR3 protein: CSARDRTGGIYGYTF
D gene: .; clone size: .; V gene: TRBV25-1; J gene: TRBJ1-1; CDR3 DNA: TGTGCCAGCAGTGAATATGGCAGCCCCACTGAAGCTTTCTTT; CDR3 protein: CASSEYGSPTEAFF
D gene: .; clone size: .; V gene: TRBV7-9; J gene: TRBJ1-2; CDR3 DNA: TGTGCCAGCAGCGCGAGGGACTCTTATTACTATGGCTACACCTTC; CDR3 protein: CASSARDSYYYGYTF
D gene: .; clone size: once; V gene: TRBV20-1; J gene: TRBJ2-1; CDR3 DNA: TGCAGTGCTAGTGAGGGGAGGCCTTTTCGGTTCTTC; CDR3 protein: CSASEGRPFRFF
D gene: .; clone size: few; V gene: TRBV7-9; J gene: TRBJ1-5; CDR3 DNA: TGTGCCAGCAGCTTAGCACAGGTCAATCAGCCCCAGCATTTT; CDR3 protein: CASSLAQVNQPQHF
D gene: .; clone size: .; V gene: TRBV7-2; J gene: TRBJ2-1; CDR3 DNA: TGTGCCAGCAGCCCCAGGGACTATGAGCAGTTCTTC; CDR3 protein: CASSPRDYEQFF
D gene: TRBD1; clone size: few; V gene: TRBV6-2/TRBV6-3; J gene: TRBJ2-1; CDR3 DNA: TGTGCCAGCAGTTTCTCATTTTTCGGGACAGGGGACAATGAGCAGTTCTTC; CDR3 protein: CASSFSFFGTGDNEQFF
D gene: .; clone size: many; V gene: TRBV5-1; J gene: TRBJ1-1; CDR3 DNA: TGCGCCAGCAGCTTGGTTCTGGGGGAAAGGACTGAAGCTTTCTTT; CDR3 protein: CASSLVLGERTEAFF
D gene: .; clone size: .; V gene: TRBV10-3; J gene: TRBJ1-2; CDR3 DNA: TGTGCCATCAGTATTATCGGAGTAGACTATGGCTACACCTTC; CDR3 protein: CAISIIGVDYGYTF
D gene: .; clone size: .; V gene: TRBV12-3/TRBV12-4; J gene: TRBJ2-3; CDR3 DNA: TGTGCCAGCAGTTTAGCCCCGACTAGTAAACCCCCAGATACGCAGTATTTT; CDR3 protein: CASSLAPTSKPPDTQYF
D gene: TRBD1; clone size: .; V gene: TRBV27; J gene: TRBJ1-6; CDR3 DNA: TGTGCCAGCAGTTTACTACCCGGGACAGGGGTAAATTCACCCCTCCACTTT; CDR3 protein: CASSLLPGTGVNSPLHF
D gene: .; clone size: .; V gene: TRBV5-1; J gene: TRBJ1-4; CDR3 DNA: TGCGCCAGCAGCTTGGAAGGGAGCGCGGACGAAAAACTGTTTTTT; CDR3 protein: CASSLEGSADEKLFF
D gene: TRBD1; clone size: .; V gene: TRBV12-5; J gene: TRBJ1-2; CDR3 DNA: TGTGCTAGTGGATCGGACAGGTTCTATGGCTACACCTTC; CDR3 protein: CASGSDRFYGYTF
D gene: .; clone size: few; V gene: TRBV11-2; J gene: TRBJ1-1; CDR3 DNA: TGTGCCAGCAGCTTAGACCTCCGCACTGAAGCTTTCTTT; CDR3 protein: CASSLDLRTEAFF
D gene: .; clone size: few; V gene: TRBV12-3/TRBV12-4; J gene: TRBJ1-5; CDR3 DNA: TGTGCCAGCAGCCCAGACCCTTATAGCAATCAGCCCCAGCATTTT; CDR3 protein: CASSPDPYSNQPQHF
D gene: .; clone size: once; V gene: TRBV5-5; J gene: TRBJ1-6; CDR3 DNA: TGTGCCAGCAGGGAGCGACTGTTTTCACCCCTCCACTTT; CDR3 protein: CASRERLFSPLHF
D gene: .; clone size: few; V gene: TRBV3-1; J gene: TRBJ1-6; CDR3 DNA: TGTGCCAGCAGTCTCGCAGGGTTGTCCTATAATTCACCCCTCCACTTT; CDR3 protein: CASSLAGLSYNSPLHF
D gene: .; clone size: .; V gene: TRBV6-6; J gene: TRBJ1-2; CDR3 DNA: TGTGCCAGCGTCGCTGTAGGTGGCTACACCTTC; CDR3 protein: CASVAVGGYTF
D gene: .; clone size: .; V gene: TRBV12-3/TRBV12-4; J gene: TRBJ1-4; CDR3 DNA: TGTGCCAGCAGTTCCCGCGGAGCTAATGAAAAACTGTTTTTT; CDR3 protein: CASSSRGANEKLFF
D gene: TRBD2; clone size: .; V gene: TRBV7-9; J gene: TRBJ2-2; CDR3 DNA: TGTGCCAGCAGCCCCCCGGGACTAAGCACCGGGGAGCTGTTTTTT; CDR3 protein: CASSPPGLSTGELFF
D gene: TRBD2; clone size: .; V gene: TRBV7-3; J gene: TRBJ2-2; CDR3 DNA: TGTGCCAGCAGCTTACGGGGGTCTGAAGCGGGGAGAAACACCGGGGAGCTGTTTTTT; CDR3 protein: CASSLRGSEAGRNTGELFF
D gene: .; clone size: .; V gene: TRBV4-2; J gene: TRBJ2-2; CDR3 DNA: TGTGCCAGCAGCCGCCCCGGGACGAACACCGGGGAGCTGTTTTTT; CDR3 protein: CASSRPGTNTGELFF
D gene: .; clone size: .; V gene: TRBV5-1; J gene: TRBJ1-1; CDR3 DNA: TGCGCCAGCAGCTCCGCTAGGGGCGGGCATATGAACACTGAAGCTTTCTTT; CDR3 protein: CASSSARGGHMNTEAFF
D gene: TRBD1; clone size: few; V gene: TRBV9; J gene: TRBJ1-2; CDR3 DNA: TGTGCCAGCAACAGACAGGGGGCGGTCTATGGCTACACCTTC; CDR3 protein: CASNRQGAVYGYTF
D gene: .; clone size: .; V gene: TRBV6-5; J gene: TRBJ2-2; CDR3 DNA: TGTGCCAGCAGTTACCTCGGGGGCCGAACCGGGGAGCTGTTTTTT; CDR3 protein: CASSYLGGRTGELFF
D gene: TRBD2; clone size: .; V gene: TRBV25-1; J gene: TRBJ2-3; CDR3 DNA: TGTGCCAGCAGTCCCGTAGGTTCGGGGGGACCTAGCACAGATACGCAGTATTTT; CDR3 protein: CASSPVGSGGPSTDTQYF
D gene: TRBD1; clone size: .; V gene: TRBV7-9; J gene: TRBJ1-1; CDR3 DNA: TGTGCCAGCAGCCAGCGGGACAGGGATCGTGCTGAAGCTTTCTTT; CDR3 protein: CASSQRDRDRAEAFF
D gene: TRBD1; clone size: few; V gene: TRBV9; J gene: TRBJ1-4; CDR3 DNA: TGTGCCAGCAGCGTAGGGACAGGGACTAATGAAAAACTGTTTTTT; CDR3 protein: CASSVGTGTNEKLFF
D gene: .; clone size: .; V gene: TRBV12-3/TRBV12-4; J gene: TRBJ2-1; CDR3 DNA: TGTGCCAGCGGCAGTAGTATTAGGCCCTACAATGAGCAGTTCTTC; CDR3 protein: CASGSSIRPYNEQFF
D gene: .; clone size: .; V gene: TRBV12-3/TRBV12-4; J gene: TRBJ1-3; CDR3 DNA: TGTGCCAGCAAAACGTGGGGAAACACCATATATTTT; CDR3 protein: CASKTWGNTIYF
D gene: TRBD1; clone size: .; V gene: TRBV5-6; J gene: TRBJ1-2; CDR3 DNA: TGTGCCAGCAGCTTCCCGACAGGGAGGGGCTACACCTTC; CDR3 protein: CASSFPTGRGYTF
D gene: .; clone size: .; V gene: TRBV12-3/TRBV12-4; J gene: TRBJ2-2; CDR3 DNA: TGTGCCAGCAGTCGACAGGGAGGGACCGGGGAGCTGTTTTTT; CDR3 protein: CASSRQGGTGELFF
D gene: TRBD1; clone size: few; V gene: TRBV28; J gene: TRBJ1-2; CDR3 DNA: TGTGCCAGCAGATCCTCGGGACAGGGGCCTGGCTACACCTTC; CDR3 protein: CASRSSGQGPGYTF
D gene: .; clone size: few; V gene: TRBV7-7; J gene: TRBJ2-5; CDR3 DNA: TGTGCCAGCAGCTTAGTAGGGGGCGGGACTTGGGAGACCCAGTACTTC; CDR3 protein: CASSLVGGGTWETQYF
D gene: .; clone size: .; V gene: TRBV20-1; J gene: TRBJ1-5; CDR3 DNA: TGCAGTGCTAAAGTGGTTACAGGGACTCATAGCAATCAGCCCCAGCATTTT; CDR3 protein: CSAKVVTGTHSNQPQHF
D gene: TRBD1; clone size: .; V gene: TRBV15; J gene: TRBJ2-7; CDR3 DNA: TGTGCCACCAGCAGAGTAGACAGGGGGCCCTACGAGCAGTACTTC; CDR3 protein: CATSRVDRGPYEQYF
D gene: .; clone size: .; V gene: TRBV20-1; J gene: TRBJ1-5; CDR3 DNA: TGCAGTGCTAGTTTGACAGGATCATTCAATCAGCCCCAGCATTTT; CDR3 protein: CSASLTGSFNQPQHF
D gene: .; clone size: .; V gene: TRBV19; J gene: TRBJ1-2; CDR3 DNA: TGTGCCAGTAGTAAGCCAGGGATTAACTATGGCTACACCTTC; CDR3 protein: CASSKPGINYGYTF
D gene: .; clone size: once; V gene: TRBV7-3; J gene: TRBJ1-5; CDR3 DNA: TGTGCCAGCAGCTCCAGCCCCTTAAGCAATCAGCCCCAGCATTTT; CDR3 protein: CASSSSPLSNQPQHF
D gene: .; clone size: .; V gene: TRBV15; J gene: TRBJ2-1; CDR3 DNA: TGTGCCACCAGCAGGATGAGGGGGGCTAGTGAGCAGTTCTTC; CDR3 protein: CATSRMRGASEQFF
D gene: TRBD2; clone size: few; V gene: TRBV7-9; J gene: TRBJ2-1; CDR3 DNA: TGTGCCAGCAGCTCGACTAGCGGGGGGGCCCCCTACAATGAGCAGTTCTTC; CDR3 protein: CASSSTSGGAPYNEQFF
D gene: TRBD1; clone size: .; V gene: TRBV4-1; J gene: TRBJ1-2; CDR3 DNA: TGCGCCAGCAGCCAAGCCGCAGGGGGCGTTGGCTACACCTTC; CDR3 protein: CASSQAAGGVGYTF
D gene: .; clone size: few; V gene: TRBV27; J gene: TRBJ2-3; CDR3 DNA: TGTGCCAGCAGTTCAATCACAGATACGCAGTATTTT; CDR3 protein: CASSSITDTQYF
D gene: .; clone size: .; V gene: TRBV10-3; J gene: TRBJ1-5; CDR3 DNA: TGTGCCATCAGTGAGTCGAACACCCAGCCCCAGCATTTT; CDR3 protein: CAISESNTQPQHF
D gene: .; clone size: few; V gene: TRBV12-3/TRBV12-4; J gene: TRBJ1-5; CDR3 DNA: TGTGCCAGCAGTTTACCCCCGCGCAATCAGCCCCAGCATTTT; CDR3 protein: CASSLPPRNQPQHF
D gene: .; clone size: few; V gene: TRBV7-8; J gene: TRBJ1-5; CDR3 DNA: TGTGCCAGCAGTCAACGTGGGGCAGGGTCTACGGCCCAGCATTTT; CDR3 protein: CASSQRGAGSTAQHF
D gene: .; clone size: .; V gene: TRBV7-3; J gene: TRBJ2-2; CDR3 DNA: TGTGCCAGCAGCAAGTGGGCCGGGGAGCTGTTTTTT; CDR3 protein: CASSKWAGELFF
D gene: .; clone size: .; V gene: TRBV12-5; J gene: TRBJ1-1; CDR3 DNA: TGTGCTAGTGGTTTGGTCTCCTCCGGGCACGCTGAAGCTTTCTTT; CDR3 protein: CASGLVSSGHAEAFF
D gene: TRBD1; clone size: .; V gene: TRBV10-3; J gene: TRBJ2-7; CDR3 DNA: TGTGCCATCAGTGAGGCCCTGGGACAGGGGTACGAGCAGTACTTC; CDR3 protein: CAISEALGQGYEQYF
D gene: .; clone size: few; V gene: TRBV7-2; J gene: TRBJ1-1; CDR3 DNA: TGTGCCAGCAGCTTAGCAAGGGGAGTAGCTTTCTTT; CDR3 protein: CASSLARGVAFF
D gene: TRBD1; clone size: .; V gene: TRBV6-2/TRBV6-3; J gene: TRBJ2-1; CDR3 DNA: TGTGCCAGCGCCGGACAGGGGGCTCCGAATGAGCAGTTCTTC; CDR3 protein: CASAGQGAPNEQFF
D gene: TRBD1; clone size: .; V gene: TRBV7-2; J gene: TRBJ1-3; CDR3 DNA: TGTGCCAGCAGCTTAGTAGGGACAGGGGACGGAAACACCATATATTTT; CDR3 protein: CASSLVGTGDGNTIYF
D gene: .; clone size: few; V gene: TRBV5-1; J gene: TRBJ1-4; CDR3 DNA: TGCGCCAGCAGCTTGAGGTGGGCAACTAATGAAAAACTGTTTTTT; CDR3 protein: CASSLRWATNEKLFF
D gene: .; clone size: .; V gene: TRBV7-2; J gene: TRBJ1-2; CDR3 DNA: TGTGCCAGCAGCCCTCTCTATGGCTACACCTTC; CDR3 protein: CASSPLYGYTF